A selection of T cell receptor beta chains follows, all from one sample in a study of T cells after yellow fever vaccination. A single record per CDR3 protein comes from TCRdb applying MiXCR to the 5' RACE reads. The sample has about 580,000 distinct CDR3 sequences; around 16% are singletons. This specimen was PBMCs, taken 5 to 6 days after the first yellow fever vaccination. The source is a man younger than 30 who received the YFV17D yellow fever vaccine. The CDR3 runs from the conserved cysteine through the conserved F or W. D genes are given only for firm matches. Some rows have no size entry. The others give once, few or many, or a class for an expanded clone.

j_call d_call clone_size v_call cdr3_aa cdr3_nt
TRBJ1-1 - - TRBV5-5 CASSWAAGVNTEAFF TGTGCCAGCAGCTGGGCGGCCGGGGTAAACACTGAAGCTTTCTTT
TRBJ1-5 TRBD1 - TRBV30 CAWSVDREQPQHF TGTGCCTGGAGTGTAGACAGGGAACAGCCCCAGCATTTT
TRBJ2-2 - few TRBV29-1 CSVVGGHTGELFF TGCAGCGTTGTGGGGGGCCACACCGGGGAGCTGTTTTTT
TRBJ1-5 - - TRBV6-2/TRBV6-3 CASSYSIQANQPQHF TGTGCCAGCAGTTACTCTATCCAGGCGAATCAGCCCCAGCATTTT
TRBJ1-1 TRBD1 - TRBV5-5 CASSWTGANTEAFF TGTGCCAGCAGCTGGACAGGGGCGAACACTGAAGCTTTCTTT
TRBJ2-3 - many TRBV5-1 CASSPQVSTDTQYF TGCGCCAGCAGCCCACAGGTTAGCACAGATACGCAGTATTTT
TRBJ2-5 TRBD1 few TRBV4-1 CASSPWTGGEETQYF TGCGCCAGCAGTCCCTGGACAGGGGGCGAAGAGACCCAGTACTTC
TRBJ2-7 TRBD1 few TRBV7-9 CASSPPRGGEDEQYF TGTGCCAGCAGCCCTCCCCGAGGGGGCGAAGACGAGCAGTACTTC
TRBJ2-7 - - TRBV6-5 CASSYSILSGHRYEQYF TGTGCCAGCAGTTACTCGATTCTCTCGGGTCACAGGTACGAGCAGTACTTC
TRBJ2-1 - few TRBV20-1 CSARQGNPYNEQFF TGCAGTGCTAGACAGGGAAACCCCTACAATGAGCAGTTCTTC
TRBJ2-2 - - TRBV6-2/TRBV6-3 CASSYSSAGAGELFF TGTGCCAGCAGTTACTCGTCGGCGGGGGCAGGGGAGCTGTTTTTT
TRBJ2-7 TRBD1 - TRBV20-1 CSARQGHEQYF TGCAGTGCAAGACAGGGCCACGAGCAGTACTTC
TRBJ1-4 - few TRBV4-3 CASSPEGSSRGEKLFF TGCGCCAGCAGCCCCGAGGGGAGCAGCAGAGGTGAAAAACTGTTTTTT
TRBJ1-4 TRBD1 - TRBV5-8 CASSNYGQARGEKLFF TGTGCCAGCAGCAACTACGGACAGGCAAGAGGTGAAAAACTGTTTTTT
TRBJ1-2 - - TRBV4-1 CASSQPAGGGYTF TGCGCCAGCAGCCAGCCGGCGGGAGGAGGCTACACCTTC
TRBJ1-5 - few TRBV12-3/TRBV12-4 CASSFKQGSNQPQHF TGTGCCAGCAGTTTTAAACAGGGCAGCAATCAGCCCCAGCATTTT
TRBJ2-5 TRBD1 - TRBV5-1 CASSGQGYQETQYF TGCGCCAGCTCGGGACAGGGGTACCAAGAGACCCAGTACTTC
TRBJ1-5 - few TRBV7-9 CASSLGAGQAQPQHF TGTGCCAGCAGCTTAGGTGCGGGGCAGGCTCAGCCCCAGCATTTT
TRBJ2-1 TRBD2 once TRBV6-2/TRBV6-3 CASRVAGGPYNEQFF TGTGCCAGCAGGGTAGCGGGGGGTCCCTACAATGAGCAGTTCTTC
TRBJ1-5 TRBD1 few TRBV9 CASRFKDRGGKAQHF TGTGCCAGCAGATTTAAGGACAGGGGCGGGAAAGCCCAGCATTTT
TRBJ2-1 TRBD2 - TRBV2 CARAGDNEQFF TGTGCCAGGGCGGGAGACAATGAGCAGTTCTTC
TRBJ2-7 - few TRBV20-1 CSGLPGQHYEQYF TGCAGTGGGTTGCCCGGACAGCACTACGAGCAGTACTTC
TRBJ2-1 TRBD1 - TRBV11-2 CAMGPRGQHNEQFF TGTGCCATGGGCCCCCGGGGACAGCACAATGAGCAGTTCTTC
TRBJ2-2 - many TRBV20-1 CSASFSGTGELFF TGCAGTGCTAGTTTCAGTGGCACCGGGGAGCTGTTTTTT
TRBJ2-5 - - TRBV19 CASSGGGAQETQYF TGTGCCAGTAGTGGCGGCGGAGCTCAAGAGACCCAGTACTTC
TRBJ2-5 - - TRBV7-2 CASSLSATSETQYF TGTGCCAGCAGCTTATCTGCCACATCGGAGACCCAGTACTTC
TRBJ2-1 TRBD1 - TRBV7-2 CASSAGGLFEQFF TGTGCCAGCAGCGCAGGGGGATTGTTTGAGCAGTTCTTC
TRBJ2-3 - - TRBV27 CASRPAGAGGDTQYF TGTGCCAGCAGACCCGCGGGGGCAGGGGGGGATACGCAGTATTTT
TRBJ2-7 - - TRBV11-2 CASSFSEGSPYYEQYF TGTGCCAGCAGCTTCTCAGAGGGGTCTCCGTATTACGAGCAGTACTTC
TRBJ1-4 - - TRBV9 CASSWGTAHDEKLFF TGTGCCAGCAGCTGGGGAACGGCCCATGACGAAAAACTGTTTTTT
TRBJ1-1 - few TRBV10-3 CAISDVTVTEAFF TGTGCCATCAGTGATGTTACCGTCACTGAAGCTTTCTTT
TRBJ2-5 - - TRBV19 CASSIGSGETQYF TGTGCCAGTAGTATCGGCAGCGGGGAGACCCAGTACTTC
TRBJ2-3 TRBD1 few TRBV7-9 CASSPPVARGYTQYF TGTGCCAGCAGCCCACCCGTGGCCAGGGGGTATACGCAGTATTTT
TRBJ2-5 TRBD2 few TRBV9 CASSVSGGATETQYF TGTGCCAGCAGCGTGAGCGGGGGGGCCACAGAGACCCAGTACTTC
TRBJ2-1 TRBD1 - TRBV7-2 CASSSGQATEQFF TGTGCCAGCAGCTCCGGACAGGCTACTGAGCAGTTCTTC
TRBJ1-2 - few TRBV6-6 CASTDLNYGYTF TGTGCCAGCACCGATCTTAACTATGGCTACACCTTC
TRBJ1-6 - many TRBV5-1 CASSLGQNNSPLHF TGTGCCAGCAGTCTGGGGCAGAATAATTCACCCCTCCACTTT
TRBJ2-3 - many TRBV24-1 CATSDNLGGSGDTQYF TGTGCCACCAGTGACAATCTAGGTGGGTCGGGAGATACGCAGTATTTT
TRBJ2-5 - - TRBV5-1 CASSSQGSETQYF TGCGCCAGCAGCTCTCAGGGATCGGAGACCCAGTACTTC
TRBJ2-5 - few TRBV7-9 CASSFPETGGETQYF TGTGCCAGCAGCTTCCCTGAGACAGGCGGTGAGACCCAGTACTTC
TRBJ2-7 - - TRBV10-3 CASGAVIAYEQYF TGTGCAAGTGGAGCAGTTATAGCCTACGAGCAGTACTTC
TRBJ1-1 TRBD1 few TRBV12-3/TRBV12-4 CASSPWTGALRNTEAFF TGTGCCAGCAGTCCTTGGACAGGAGCCCTCCGGAACACTGAAGCTTTCTTT
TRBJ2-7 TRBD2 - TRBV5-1 CASSLARTSGVTYEQYF TGCGCCAGCAGCTTGGCCAGGACTAGCGGGGTAACCTACGAGCAGTACTTC
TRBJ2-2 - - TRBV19 CSSSISGGSNTGELFF TGTTCCAGTAGTATTTCAGGGGGGTCGAACACCGGGGAGCTGTTTTTT
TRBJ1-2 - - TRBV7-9 CASSFAGLYGYTF TGTGCCAGCAGCTTCGCTGGCCTATATGGCTACACCTTC
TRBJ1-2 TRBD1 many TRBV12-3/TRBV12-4 CASSWTGTNYGYTF TGTGCCAGCAGTTGGACAGGGACCAACTATGGCTACACCTTC
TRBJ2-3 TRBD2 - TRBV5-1 CASSLLPAGSTDTQYF TGCGCCAGCAGCTTGCTCCCAGCGGGATCCACAGATACGCAGTATTTT
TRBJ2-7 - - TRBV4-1 CASSPHRTFYEQYF TGCGCCAGCAGCCCCCACAGGACATTCTACGAGCAGTACTTC
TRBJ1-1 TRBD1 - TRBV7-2 CASRPGGSLAFF TGTGCCAGCAGACCAGGGGGCTCGTTAGCTTTCTTT
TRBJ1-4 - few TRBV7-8 CASSLEAGGGEKLFF TGTGCCAGCAGCTTAGAAGCGGGTGGGGGTGAAAAACTGTTTTTT
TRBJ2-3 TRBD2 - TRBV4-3 CASSQWDYNTQYF TGCGCCAGCAGCCAATGGGACTATAATACGCAGTATTTT
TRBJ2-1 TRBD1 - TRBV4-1 CASSNFGQVVYDEQFF TGCGCCAGCAGCAACTTCGGACAGGTCGTGTATGATGAGCAGTTCTTC
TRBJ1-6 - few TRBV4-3 CASSQDYGRPDNSPLHF TGCGCCAGCAGCCAAGATTATGGGAGGCCGGATAATTCACCCCTCCACTTT
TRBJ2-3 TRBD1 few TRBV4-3 CASSRGRGSADTQYF TGCGCCAGCAGCCGGGGCAGGGGGAGCGCAGATACGCAGTATTTT
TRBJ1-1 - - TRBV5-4 CASHSGGSDTEAFF TGTGCCAGCCACTCGGGGGGGTCGGACACTGAAGCTTTCTTT
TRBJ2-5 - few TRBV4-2 CASSQDRGTQETQYF TGTGCCAGCAGCCAAGATCGGGGGACCCAAGAGACCCAGTACTTC
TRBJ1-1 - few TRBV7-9 CASSSRRGEAFF TGTGCCAGCAGCTCCCGGCGGGGTGAAGCTTTCTTT
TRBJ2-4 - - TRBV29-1 CSATGGGGLVNIQYF TGCAGCGCCACAGGGGGGGGGGGCTTAGTGAACATTCAGTACTTC